Below are 10 T cell receptor beta chains sequenced from a single sample in a study of human T cells and chemical hapten exposure. TCRdb re-derived calls from the RACE reads in MiXCR, one entry per CDR3 protein. The table includes a few hundred thousand distinct CDR3 sequences, 6% to 7% detected once. Time point noted: patch test 2, 6 weeks after DPC sensitization. Regarding treatment: therapeutic diphenylcyclopropenone sensitization with weekly scalp DPC. Sequenced material: whole blood, taken in connection with sensitization to the hapten diphenylcyclopropenone (DPC). These receptors originate from a woman aged 18 to 35 with alopecia areata. Some clones in this sample may be carry-over from other donors' samples.

The sample holds many counts of this clonotype. In nucleotides, the CDR3 is TGTGCCAGCAACACGCGGGGTGCCGGACCCTACGAGCAGTACTTC. Translating it yields CASNTRGAGPYEQYF. The chain employs TRBV6-2 or TRBV6-3 and TRBJ2-7; D may be TRBD2 (6 bases). Per the germline V gene, CDR1 is MNHEY and CDR2 is SVGEGT. CDR3 length: 15 residues. With 7 bases removed from V and 2 bases from J, the gap between germline ends came to 18 bases.

This chain links TRBV18 with TRBJ1-1, with D tentatively TRBD1 (6 bases). Germline V gives CDR1 KGHSH, CDR2 LQKENI. The V gene lost 8 bases and the J gene lost 5 bases, with 18 bases spanning the gap. This CDR3 region has 14 residues. The CDR3 sequence is CASLPWGAGTEAFF. As DNA, the CDR3 is TGTGCCAGCCTCCCGTGGGGGGCAGGAACTGAAGCTTTCTTT.

The sample holds many counts of this clonotype. V usage is TRBV4-1 and J usage is TRBJ1-2; 7 nucleotides match TRBD1. CDR1 and CDR2 (germline): MGHRA, YSYEKL. The CDR3 length is 14 residues. J gave up 4 bases and V 7 bases, and 9 bases lay outside the gene matches. The CDR3: CASKEAGGTYGYTF. The CDR3 DNA follows: TGCGCCAGCAAGGAAGCAGGGGGAACCTATGGCTACACCTTC.

This clonotype came up many times. The chain joins TRBV11-2 to TRBJ1-1; D might be TRBD1 (6 bases). The germline gives CDR1 SGHAT, CDR2 FQNNGV. Trimming removed 7 bases from V and 6 bases from J, with 12 bases in between. The CDR3 has 12 residues. The CDR3 sequence is CASTGGGPEAFF. The CDR3 DNA follows: TGTGCCAGCACCGGCGGGGGGCCTGAAGCTTTCTTT.

This clonotype was seen only a few times. CDR3 loop: CASNMGNEQYF. CDR3 bases: TGTGCCAGCAATATGGGTAACGAGCAGTACTTC. The genes are TRBV6-2 or TRBV6-3 and TRBJ2-7; D is ambiguous. Trimming removed 7 bases from V and 5 bases from J, with 9 bases in between. The germline V gene encodes CDR1 MNHEY and CDR2 SVGEGT. The CDR3 length is 11 residues.

The chain joins TRBV20-1 to TRBJ2-7; perhaps TRBD1 as D (7 bases). Germline V CDR1 and CDR2: DFQATT, SNEGSKA (reference sequence). The CDR3 is 14 residues long. Trimming shortened V by 8 bases and J by 3 bases, and 20 bases separated the two germline ends. CDR3 amino acids: CSPRLPRGDYEQYF. The CDR3 nucleotides read TGCAGTCCTCGACTCCCCAGGGGGGACTACGAGCAGTACTTC.

The chain couples TRBV5-4 to TRBJ2-3; D gene unclear. This CDR3 has 15 residues. Germline V gives CDR1 SGHNT, CDR2 YYREEE (reference sequence). Trimming took 4 bases from V and 4 from J, leaving 16 bases between them. This CDR3 is CASSKEARSSDTQYF. CDR3 nucleotide sequence: TGTGCCAGCAGCAAGGAAGCCCGGTCATCAGATACGCAGTATTTT.

The table lists this clonotype with many counts. The chain links TRBV4-2 to TRBJ1-2, with a tentative D call TRBD1 (5 bases). The CDR3 has 16 residues. The V gene's germline CDR1 is LGHNA and CDR2 YNFKEQ. V was clipped by 4 bases and J by 0 bases, with 15 bases between them. The CDR3 here is CASSPLEGNTNYGYTF. The CDR3 nucleotides are TGTGCCAGCAGCCCATTAGAGGGGAATACTAACTATGGCTACACCTTC.

This clonotype showed up just a few times. CDR3 sequence: CASSYVLTATEAFF. In nucleotides, the CDR3 is TGTGCCAGCAGTTACGTCCTCACCGCCACTGAAGCTTTCTTT. The chain uses TRBV6-5 and TRBJ1-1; D is ambiguous. Between the trimmed V and J ends, which lost 2 bases and 4 bases, there was a span of 11 bases. The germline gives CDR1 MNHEY, CDR2 SVGAGI. The CDR3 consists of 14 residues.

This chain links TRBV6-6 with TRBJ1-5; D uncertain. This CDR3 region has 16 residues. The germline V gene encodes CDR1 MNHNY and CDR2 SVGAGI (reference sequence). Trimming pared 0 bases from V and 1 base from J, leaving 10 bases between. The CDR3 is CASSYSFRGSNQPQHF. CDR3 in DNA: TGTGCCAGCAGTTACTCGTTTCGGGGAAGCAATCAGCCCCAGCATTTT.